Listed here is a single T cell receptor (beta chain). The CDR3 consists of 15 residues. In germline, CDR1 is SGDLS, CDR2 YYNGEE. Trimming stripped 4 bases from V and 0 bases from J, with 11 bases between. Individuals aged about 18 to 89 years were recruited from around 22 US areas. The sample is drawn from a study of blood T cell repertoires in COVID-19. Study information: Donors in the United States, Italy and Spain gave samples during acute or convalescent COVID-19. Sources were T cells, B-cell-depleted T cells, or PBMCs; the material itself was cDNA or gDNA.

Under the authors' procedure: Cell counts per sample came from amplifying reference gene primers. Profiled with immunoSEQ multiplex PCR; TCRdb holds only in-frame clones, not every one. V and J calls and clone size follow that table, whereas D and trimming were derived from the DNA. The top ten clones hold about 15% of a sample with some 190,000 clones, around 82% of them seen once. The chain combines TRBV9 with TRBJ1-3; unclear D gene. Sequenced: PBMCs or T cells enriched from blood (not recorded which). This TCR came from a woman aged 45-59 years with acute COVID-19. The CDR3 protein is CASSPLGSSGNTIYF. DNA for the CDR3: TGTGCCAGCAGCCCTCTCGGGTCCTCTGGAAACACCATATATTTT.